The subject of this entry is one T cell receptor beta chain. Its antigen is unidentified. The repertoire was sequenced with immunoSEQ multiplex PCR; TCRdb's copy has only in-frame clones and lacks some. In the table there are about 150,000 clones, around 87% of which are singletons. The data derive from a study of T cell responses to AZD1222 COVID-19 vaccine. Study findings and constraints: CD4 TCRs associated with vaccination spanned spike, dominating at 160-218 and 743-854. An increase in Spike-specific TCR breadth and depth was observed after two AZD1222 doses. Unmutated variant regions reportedly attract nearly half of all spike-specific TCRs. Repertoire sampling occurred only after the peak T cell response.

This CDR3 contains 14 residues. Per germline, CDR1 ENHRY and CDR2 SYGVKD. Trimming took off 6 bases at V and 0 bases at J, with 11 bases between the two ends. Sample: peripheral blood, taken 28 days after the second AZD1222 dose. V gene TRBV10-3 combines with J gene TRBJ1-1; the D gene is possibly TRBD1 (6 bases). The receptor was derived from an adult who received the AZD1222 COVID-19 vaccine. The DNA for the CDR3 is TGTGCCATCAGGGGGGGACAAATGAACACTGAAGCTTTCTTT. Translation gives CAIRGGQMNTEAFF.